The next 6 T cell receptor beta chains were all read from a single sample in a study of blood T cell repertoires in COVID-19. Libraries were prepared by immunoSEQ multiplex PCR; TCRdb keeps only in-frame clonotypes and omits some of them. The sample lists tens of thousands of clones; roughly 83% were seen once. Sequencing was carried out using peripheral blood. These receptors all come from a human donor in a cohort sampled during active COVID-19.

The chain employs TRBV5-1 and TRBJ2-1; 15 bases are a match to TRBD2. V lost 4 bases, J lost 5 bases, and 10 bases stayed unmatched. The germline V gene encodes CDR1 SGHRS and CDR2 YFSETQ. The CDR3 has 18 residues. The CDR3: CASSLVPGLAGGDNEQFF. The CDR3 nucleotides are TGCGCCAGCAGCCTAGTCCCGGGACTAGCGGGAGGAGACAATGAGCAGTTCTTC.

This clone was seen just once. The V and J genes are TRBV7-3 and TRBJ1-3, with D possibly being TRBD1 (6 bases). The germline V and J ends were trimmed by 5 bases and 0 bases, with 8 bases remaining between them. CDR1 and CDR2 from the germline V gene are SGHTA and FQGTGA. The CDR3 runs to 14 residues. The CDR3 here is CASSPDSSGNTIYF. As DNA, the CDR3 is TGTGCCAGCAGCCCGGACAGCTCTGGAAACACCATATATTTT.

The chain combines TRBV2 with TRBJ2-7; the D gene is possibly TRBD1 (5 bases). The CDR3 has 14 residues. Germline V gene data show CDR1 as SNHLY and CDR2 as FYNNEI. V was trimmed by 3 bases and J by 2 bases, leaving 11 bases between them. CDR3 protein: CASSDAGKPYEQYF. CDR3 in DNA: TGTGCCAGCAGTGACGCAGGGAAACCCTACGAGCAGTACTTC.

The rearrangement links TRBV6-2 or TRBV6-3 to TRBJ2-3, with 13 positions matching TRBD2. Unmatched junction bases numbered 10, after V lost 6 bases and J lost 10 bases. The germline CDR1 and CDR2 sequences are MNHEY and SVGEGT. The CDR3 consists of 15 residues. The CDR3 DNA reads as TGTGCCAGCAGCCGATCCGGGACTAGCGGGATTTCGCAGTATTTT. Translation gives CASSRSGTSGISQYF.

The CDR3 bases are TGTGCCAGTAGTATGGGACTAGTCTACGAGCAGTACTTC. It encodes CASSMGLVYEQYF. This rearrangement joins TRBV19 to TRBJ2-7; 8 nucleotides agree with TRBD2. Germline CDR1 LNHDA, CDR2 SQIVND (reference sequence). CDR3 length: 13 residues. V trimming: 3 bases; J trimming: 3 bases; junction bases outside the gene matches: 1.

The genes are TRBV6-5 and TRBJ1-4, with D possibly being TRBD1 (5 bases). The CDR3 spans 15 residues. The germline gives CDR1 MNHEY, CDR2 SVGAGI. The ends were cut back, 7 bases at V and 0 bases at J, with 12 bases in the middle. The CDR3 bases are TGTGCCAGCACCGGGGGTGGGCCAACTAATGAAAAACTGTTTTTT. Amino acid sequence: CASTGGGPTNEKLFF.